These T cell receptor beta chains were read from a single sample in a study of T-cell memory formation after mild COVID-19. Each CDR3 protein is one row after TCRdb ran MiXCR on the 5' RACE reads. The sample shows about 27,000 distinct CDR3 sequences, just under 7.5% of them seen only once. Sequencing input: PBMCs or a T cell subset sorted from them (not recorded which). Receptors were obtained from an adult woman who had mild COVID-19 (a few samples of this study predate the infection). Cell type and time point are not known. CDR3s include the opening cysteine and the closing phenylalanine or tryptophan. A D gene is named only where the DNA matches it firmly. Part of the rows lack a size; the others show once, few, many or a class for expanded clones.

TGTGCCTGGAGTGTCGGGGGCCCAGAGACCCAGTACTTC	CAWSVGGPETQYF	.	many	TRBV30	TRBJ2-5
TGTGCCAGCAGCAAATTGGTCGGGGTCACTGAAGCTTTCTTT	CASSKLVGVTEAFF	.	many	TRBV21-1	TRBJ1-1
TGTGCCAGCAGCCAAGTTATGACCCTGAACACCGGGGAGCTGTTTTTT	CASSQVMTLNTGELFF	.	many	TRBV3-1	TRBJ2-2
TGCAGCGGTTCCCCATCGACTAGCTCCGATACGCAGTATTTT	CSGSPSTSSDTQYF	TRBD2	many	TRBV29-1	TRBJ2-3
TGCAGTGCTCCCGAGCGGGGGACACAAGAGACCCAGTACTTC	CSAPERGTQETQYF	TRBD2	many	TRBV20-1	TRBJ2-5
TGCAGCGTTTCCTCTTCTTACTATGACAGGGACTATGGCTACACCTTC	CSVSSSYYDRDYGYTF	TRBD1	many	TRBV29-1	TRBJ1-2
TGTGCCAGCAGCTTAGAGAACTATGGCTACACCTTC	CASSLENYGYTF	.	many	TRBV7-9	TRBJ1-2
TGTGCCAGCAGCTTAGCAAGCACAGGGGTGAACACCTTC	CASSLASTGVNTF	TRBD1	many	TRBV7-8	TRBJ1-2
TGTGCCTGGAGTAGGGACCCGAATTCCTACGAGCAGTACTTC	CAWSRDPNSYEQYF	.	many	TRBV30	TRBJ2-7
TGTGCCAGTAGTTCCCTAGCGGGAAGCACAGATACGCAGTATTTT	CASSSLAGSTDTQYF	TRBD2	many	TRBV19	TRBJ2-3
TGCAGCGTTGAGGGACAGGGGCACCTCCACTTT	CSVEGQGHLHF	TRBD1	medium-sized	TRBV29-1	TRBJ1-6
TGCAGCGTTGCGAGGGACAGGGAGGATGAGCAGTTCTTC	CSVARDREDEQFF	TRBD1	many	TRBV29-1	TRBJ2-1
TGCGCCAGCAGCTTGACGACAACAGGGGGTACGACTGAAGCTTTCTTT	CASSLTTTGGTTEAFF	TRBD1	many	TRBV5-1	TRBJ1-1
TGTGCCACCCCCAGGGGACAGGGTAACACCGGGGAGCTGTTTTTT	CATPRGQGNTGELFF	TRBD1	many	TRBV2	TRBJ2-2
TGTGCCAGCAGTTTAGAGGGATCTGGAAACACCATATATTTT	CASSLEGSGNTIYF	.	many	TRBV12-3/TRBV12-4	TRBJ1-3
TGCGCCAGCAGCTTGACAAATGGGCCGCCGGGACAGGAACCGGCTAACTATGGCTACACCTTC	CASSLTNGPPGQEPANYGYTF	TRBD1	many	TRBV5-1	TRBJ1-2
TGTGCCAGCAGTTTAGTGGGCAGGGGCCAAGAGACCCAGTACTTC	CASSLVGRGQETQYF	.	many	TRBV12-3/TRBV12-4	TRBJ2-5
TGCAGTGCTAGCCCGGGGAGATCAGGAAACACCATATATTTT	CSASPGRSGNTIYF	.	.	TRBV20-1	TRBJ1-3
TGTGCCATCAAAACAGGGTACGAGCAGTACTTC	CAIKTGYEQYF	.	many	TRBV7-9	TRBJ2-7
TGTGCCAGCAGCCAAGGGGACAGTTTCAATGAGCAGTTCTTC	CASSQGDSFNEQFF	TRBD1	many	TRBV4-2	TRBJ2-1
TGTGCCAGCAGCGTAGGACAGTACGGAGAAAAACTGTTTTTT	CASSVGQYGEKLFF	.	many	TRBV9	TRBJ1-4
TGCGCCAGCAGCTCTAGCGGGGGGGCCGCTGATACGCAGTATTTT	CASSSSGGAADTQYF	TRBD2	many	TRBV4-1	TRBJ2-3
TGTGCCATCGGGACAGATAATCAGCCCCAGCATTTT	CAIGTDNQPQHF	TRBD1	many	TRBV7-9	TRBJ1-5
TGCGCCAGCAGCTTGCTGAATGTGGAGACAGTTCGTGCCGGGGAGCTGTTTTTT	CASSLLNVETVRAGELFF	.	many	TRBV5-1	TRBJ2-2
TGTGCCAGCAGTGGGGGCAGGAGCCACCAAGAGACCCAGTACTTC	CASSGGRSHQETQYF	.	many	TRBV2	TRBJ2-5
TGTGCCAGCAGACAGGGATTCCGCGAGCAGTACTTC	CASRQGFREQYF	.	many	TRBV25-1	TRBJ2-7
TGTGCCACCGGCCGGGGGCCTGGCAATCAGCCCCAGCATTTT	CATGRGPGNQPQHF	.	many	TRBV27	TRBJ1-5
TGCAGTGCTCCCTCGGGGGGGTCGGGCAATGAGCAGTTCTTC	CSAPSGGSGNEQFF	TRBD2	many	TRBV20-1	TRBJ2-1
TGTGCCAGCAGCCCCCCCCCCGGGGAGCTGTTTTTT	CASSPPPGELFF	.	few	TRBV4-2	TRBJ2-2
TGTGCCAGCAGTTTTTTAGCGGGGGAAACCTACAATGAGCAGTTCTTC	CASSFLAGETYNEQFF	TRBD2	many	TRBV12-3/TRBV12-4	TRBJ2-1
TGTGCCACCAGCAGATTCTATTTTGGAAACACCATATATTTT	CATSRFYFGNTIYF	.	few	TRBV15	TRBJ1-3
TGCGCCAGCAACGGACAGGGGGTCGGGGAGACCCAGTACTTC	CASNGQGVGETQYF	TRBD1	medium-sized	TRBV5-1	TRBJ2-5
TGTGCCAGCAGCTTCCTTTTAGCTGAGCAGTTCTTC	CASSFLLAEQFF	.	many	TRBV7-2	TRBJ2-1